Presented here are 28 T cell receptor beta chains from one specimen sequenced in a study of T cells in localized non-small cell lung cancer (TCRdb year 2020). Receptor amplification or capture employed the immunoSEQ multiplex PCR assay. This is the immuneACCESS table as TCRdb keeps it, with only in-frame sequences that have V and J called. A part of the clones is gone; compared with another copy, unresolved V genes explain less than half, and the rest is unexplained. Within this sample are tens of thousands of clones, with around 92% of them counted one time only. The top ten hold 2% to 2.5% of the sample. Sequenced here: peripheral blood, sampled before any cancer treatment. Source of these receptors: a female donor older than 55 with stage I lung adenocarcinoma.

The V and J genes are TRBV18 and TRBJ2-1, with TRBD1 matching 8 bases. This CDR3 has 17 residues. Losses at the gene ends were 3 bases for V and 6 bases for J; bases not matched to a gene: 13. CDR1 and CDR2 (germline): KGHSH, LQKENI. Here the CDR3 DNA reads TGTGCCAGCTCACCTGGCTCTGGACAGGGAAGGGTCAATGAGCAGTTCTTC. Translating gives CASSPGSGQGRVNEQFF.

V is TRBV5-1 and J is TRBJ1-1; no clear D. CDR1 is SGHRS and CDR2 is YFSETQ in the germline V gene. V lost 3 bases, J lost 11 bases, and 17 bases lay in between. CDR3 length: 13 amino acids. The CDR3 reads CASSSPWADMAFF. CDR3 coding DNA: TGCGCCAGCAGCTCCCCTTGGGCAGATATGGCTTTCTTT.

The DNA of the CDR3 is TGTGCCAGCTCACCACCGGGACAGATAAATGAAAAACTGTTTTTT. Translating it yields CASSPPGQINEKLFF. The gene calls are TRBV18 and TRBJ1-4; 7 nucleotides line up with TRBD1. CDR3 size: 15 residues. CDR1 and CDR2 from the germline V gene are KGHSH and LQKENI. V dropped 0 bases and J dropped 5; count of bases not matched to a gene: 3.

The chain employs TRBV10-2 and TRBJ2-5, with 8 bases identical to TRBD1. CDR1 is WSHSY and CDR2 is SAAADI in the germline V gene. Trimming at V came to 3 bases and at J to 5 bases, leaving 5 bases not matched to a gene. CDR3 length: 14 residues. The DNA for the CDR3 is TGCGCCAGCAGTGACAGGGGGCGTCAGGAGACCCAGTACTTC. Amino acids: CASSDRGRQETQYF.

CDR3 protein: CASSAGTPNEKLFF. CDR3 nucleotide sequence: TGTGCCAGCAGTGCAGGGACCCCTAATGAAAAACTGTTTTTT. The V call is TRBV6-1, the J call TRBJ1-4, with a possible D match to TRBD1 (5 bases). The CDR3 sequence is 14 residues long. Trimming left V 4 bases short and J 3 bases short, with 9 bases between. Germline V gene lookup returns CDR1 MNHNS and CDR2 SASEGT.

The chain couples TRBV13 to TRBJ1-4; D not resolved. This CDR3 contains 15 residues. V was clipped by 0 bases and J by 13 bases, with 18 bases between them. Germline CDR1 reads PRHDT; CDR2 reads FYEKMQ (reference sequence). CDR3 sequence reads: CASSLGGFQPAGLFF. The CDR3 DNA sequence: TGTGCCAGCAGCTTAGGCGGTTTCCAACCTGCGGGACTGTTTTTT.

The genes are TRBV10-2 and TRBJ1-1; a possible D gene is TRBD1 (5 bases). V dropped 2 bases and J dropped 5 bases, with 9 bases sitting between them. CDR1 WSHSY and CDR2 SAAADI come from the germline V gene. The CDR3 sequence is 13 residues long. The CDR3 is CASSEVRGTEAFF. The CDR3 nucleotides are TGCGCCAGCAGTGAGGTGAGGGGAACTGAAGCTTTCTTT.

The rearrangement joins TRBV4-3 to TRBJ1-4; TRBD1 is a possible D gene (6 bases). The CDR3 is 16 amino acids. From germline, CDR1 is LGHNA and CDR2 YSLEER. Trimming left V 1 base short and J 3 bases short, with 12 bases between. CDR3 in DNA: TGCGCCAGCAGCCAAGGGGACACCCGGCCTAATGAAAAACTGTTTTTT. Protein product: CASSQGDTRPNEKLFF.

The chain combines TRBV18 with TRBJ2-3; 7 nucleotides match TRBD1. Germline V gives CDR1 KGHSH, CDR2 LQKENI. The CDR3 spans 12 residues. V trimming: 4 bases; J trimming: 11 bases; junction bases outside the gene matches: 6. CDR3 DNA sequence: TGTGCCAGCTCACGGATGCCAGGGGGGCAGTATTTT. It codes for CASSRMPGGQYF.

This sequence joins TRBV30 and TRBJ1-5; 7 bases map to TRBD1. CDR1 and CDR2 (germline): GTSNPN, SVGIG (reference sequence). With 5 bases clipped from V and 4 bases from J, the junction kept 5 bases outside the gene matches. The CDR3 covers 13 residues. In nucleotides, the CDR3 is TGTGCCTGGGCCCACAGGGGTAATCAGCCCCAGCATTTT. Protein sequence: CAWAHRGNQPQHF.

The chain employs TRBV2 and TRBJ2-5; D is ambiguous. The CDR3 runs 13 residues. V was clipped by 0 bases and J by 11 bases, with 13 bases between them. The germline V gene encodes CDR1 SNHLY and CDR2 FYNNEI. CDR3 in amino acids: CASSEASAYYQYF. Here the CDR3 DNA reads TGTGCCAGCAGTGAAGCCTCAGCTTACTATCAGTACTTC.

This sequence joins TRBV9 and TRBJ2-7; possible D gene TRBD1, 6 bases. The V end was cut by 3 bases, the J end by 0 bases, with 13 bases between. Germline CDR1 is SGDLS and CDR2 is YYNGEE. The CDR3 sequence is 15 residues long. The CDR3 reads CASSAGQTNSYEQYF. The CDR3 nucleotides read TGTGCCAGCAGCGCCGGACAGACAAACTCCTACGAGCAGTACTTC.

V usage is TRBV7-6 and J usage is TRBJ2-7; TRBD1 matches at 7 bases. The CDR3 consists of 12 residues. The V and J ends lost 6 bases and 5 bases, in that order; junction bases with no gene match: 4. Germline V gene sequence: CDR1 SGHVS, CDR2 FNYEAQ. The DNA of the CDR3 is TGTGCCAGCAGTAATACAGGGGACGAGCAGTACTTC. It is translated as CASSNTGDEQYF.

This rearrangement joins TRBV30 to TRBJ1-1; possibly TRBD1 for D (5 bases). The V end lost 4 bases, the J end lost 4 bases, and 19 bases lay between the germline ends. In germline, CDR1 is GTSNPN, CDR2 SVGIG (reference sequence). The CDR3 spans 15 residues. CDR3 region: CAWIRDPRVGTEAFF. CDR3 coding DNA: TGTGCCTGGATACGGGACCCCCGAGTCGGCACTGAAGCTTTCTTT.

V gene TRBV7-2 combines with J gene TRBJ2-7; unclear D gene. The CDR3 is 12 residues long. CDR1 and CDR2 from the germline V gene are SGHTA and FQGNSA. Trimming cost V 4 bases and J 6 bases, with 10 bases left between them. The CDR3 nucleotides are TGTGCCAGCAGCTATCAGTCGGGCGAGCAGTACTTC. Translating it yields CASSYQSGEQYF.

The V call is TRBV6-1, the J call TRBJ2-3, with D perhaps matching TRBD1 (5 bases). This CDR3 is built from 15 residues. Germline V lookup: CDR1 MNHNS, CDR2 SASEGT. Trimming cost V 8 bases and J 2 bases, with 17 bases left between them. The CDR3 coding sequence is TGTGCCAGCGGACGGAAAGGGGTTTTCACAGATACGCAGTATTTT. It encodes CASGRKGVFTDTQYF.

This chain connects TRBV2 to TRBJ1-2; tentatively, D is TRBD1 (5 bases). V was pared by 7 bases and J by 4 bases, with 13 bases between. Germline CDR1 and CDR2: SNHLY and FYNNEI. This CDR3 contains 13 residues. The CDR3 loop reads CASTRELSYGYTF. DNA of the CDR3: TGTGCCAGCACCAGGGAACTGAGCTATGGCTACACCTTC.

This clone appeared a single time. The rearrangement uses TRBV30 and TRBJ1-1, with D possibly TRBD1 on 6 matching bases. The V gene lost 4 bases and the J gene lost 5 bases, with 14 bases spanning the gap. This CDR3 contains 13 residues. Germline V CDR1 and CDR2: GTSNPN, SVGIG (reference sequence). DNA of the CDR3: TGTGCCTGGACCCGGGGGGCAAGAACTGAAGCTTTCTTT. This gives the protein CAWTRGARTEAFF.

The gene calls are TRBV28 and TRBJ2-1; D ambiguous. The CDR3 runs 13 residues. V dropped 4 bases and J dropped 3 bases, with 7 bases sitting between them. Germline assignment: CDR1 MDHEN and CDR2 SYDVKM. CDR3 loop: CASSSTGYNEQFF. In DNA form, the CDR3 reads TGTGCCAGCAGTTCGACTGGCTACAATGAGCAGTTCTTC.

This chain links TRBV5-1 with TRBJ2-5, with TRBD2 identical over 8 bases. V was pared by 0 bases and J by 5 bases, with 9 bases of the junction left unmatched. Germline V gene data show CDR1 as SGHRS and CDR2 as YFSETQ. CDR3 length: 16 residues. As DNA, the CDR3 is TGCGCCAGCAGCTTGGGTGCCGGCGGGGGGAGCGAGACCCAGTACTTC. Translation: CASSLGAGGGSETQYF.

V is TRBV7-6 and J is TRBJ2-5; no clear D gene. V gave up 5 bases and J gave up 3 bases, with 19 bases separating them. Germline CDR1 and CDR2: SGHVS and FNYEAQ. This CDR3 region has 16 residues. This CDR3 reads CASSLPPGGRKETQYF. The CDR3 region has the DNA TGTGCCAGCAGCCTCCCCCCTGGCGGTAGAAAAGAGACCCAGTACTTC.

J is TRBJ2-2 and V is TRBV5-1; D call uncertain. V was shortened by 0 bases and J by 6 bases, with 6 bases between the two germline ends. The germline V gene has CDR1 SGHRS and CDR2 YFSETQ. The CDR3 spans 13 residues. CDR3 in amino acids: CASSLGEPGELFF. The CDR3 DNA reads TGCGCCAGCAGCTTGGGTGAACCCGGGGAGCTGTTTTTT.

The chain has TRBV19 and TRBJ1-4; TRBD1 aligns across 8 bases. The CDR3 sequence is 17 residues long. The V and J ends lost 0 bases and 5 bases, in that order; junction bases with no gene match: 8. CDR1 and CDR2 from the germline V gene are LNHDA and SQIVND (reference sequence). This CDR3 reads CASSIDLWDRFNEKLFF. In nucleotides, the CDR3 is TGTGCCAGTAGTATAGATCTATGGGACAGGTTCAATGAAAAACTGTTTTTT.

The chain is built from TRBV6-6 and TRBJ2-7; 8 bases map to TRBD1. The CDR3 is 16 amino acids. The J segment lost 3 bases and the V segment lost 5 bases, leaving 12 bases of the junction unmatched. CDR1 is MNHNY and CDR2 is SVGAGI in the germline V gene (reference sequence). The CDR3 region is CASSATGTGNYYEQYF. In DNA form, the CDR3 reads TGTGCCAGCAGTGCGACCGGGACAGGCAACTACTACGAGCAGTACTTC.

The genes are TRBV7-9 and TRBJ1-6; 9 bases match TRBD1. With V trimmed by 4 bases and J by 8 bases, 3 bases remained unmatched. The CDR3 length is 14 residues. CDR1 and CDR2 from the germline V gene are SEHNR and FQNEAQ (reference sequence). The CDR3: CASSWGQGYSPLHF. The CDR3 DNA reads as TGTGCCAGCAGCTGGGGACAGGGCTATTCACCCCTCCACTTT. The variable domain in full, completed from reference TRBV7-9 and TRBJ1-6, reads DTGVSQNPRHKITKRGQNVTFRCDPISEHNRLYWYRQTLGQGPEFLTYFQNEAQLEKSRLLSDRFSAERPKGSFSTLEIQRTEQGDSAMYLCASSWGQGYSPLHFGNGTRLTVT.

The chain combines TRBV28 with TRBJ1-1, with D possibly being TRBD1 (6 bases). Germline CDR1 MDHEN, CDR2 SYDVKM. The V gene lost 3 bases and the J gene lost 3 bases, with 14 bases spanning the gap. The CDR3 loop spans 15 amino acids. For the CDR3, the DNA is TGTGCCAGCAGTTTGATGGGGGCGGGAGACACTGAAGCTTTCTTT. It translates to CASSLMGAGDTEAFF.

The V gene is TRBV7-9, the J gene TRBJ2-7; D is undetermined. Trimming left V 3 bases short and J 2 bases short, with 17 bases between. This CDR3 is built from 16 residues. Germline V CDR1 and CDR2: SEHNR, FQNEAQ (reference sequence). CDR3 in DNA: TGTGCCAGCAGCTTGCTGGCCCTGGGTGCCACCTACGAGCAGTACTTC. Amino acids: CASSLLALGATYEQYF.

The chain is built from TRBV4-3 and TRBJ1-1, with a tentative D call TRBD1 (5 bases). The CDR3 length is 16 residues. V dropped 1 base and J dropped 6 bases, with 18 bases sitting between them. Looked up from germline, CDR1 is LGHNA and CDR2 is YSLEER. The CDR3 DNA follows: TGCGCCAGCAGCCAAGTGGGGCTCCGAGGCTACTCTGAAGCTTTCTTT. It translates to CASSQVGLRGYSEAFF.